This T cell receptor (beta chain) was documented in a study of CD8 T cells in ankylosing spondylitis. Study results and caveats: Clones linked to disease were reported to show significant enrichment in matched ankylosing spondylitis synovial fluid. Peripheral blood samples showed relatively rare disease-linked clones, and these clones were CD8+. What appeared characteristic of ankylosing spondylitis blood was a TCR beta motif of several highly homologous variants.

Germline-derived CDR1 and CDR2 are SGDLS and YYNGEE. With 3 bases clipped from V and 2 bases from J, the junction kept 3 bases outside the gene matches. There are 16 residues in the CDR3. Quantitative 5'-RACE was performed with molecular barcodes, and it yielded the TCR beta libraries. TCRdb analysed the 5' RACE reads with MiXCR anew, one entry per CDR3 protein. The sample has almost 30,000 distinct CDR3 sequences, nearly 5.5% seen once. This clonotype was picked up many times. The antigen is unknown. Sequencing was done on a sample of blood, either unsorted or a sorted T cell fraction (not recorded which). The chain joins TRBV9 to TRBJ2-2; TRBD2 agrees at 11 bases. The sequence was collected from a female donor with ankylosing spondylitis or in good health (not recorded which). The CDR3 DNA reads as TGTGCCAGCAGCGCCGGGACTAGCGGTAACACCGGGGAGCTGTTTTTT. Residues: CASSAGTSGNTGELFF.